These 8 T cell receptor beta chains came from one sample sequenced in a study of PD-1 blockade in classical Hodgkin lymphoma. The data were produced by immunoSEQ multiplex PCR, yet TCRdb's version contains in-frame clones alone and is incomplete. The sample carries some 93,000 clones, about 88% recorded once. Autologous stem cell transplantation was followed by relapse in every patient, and brentuximab vedotin exposure varied. The sample here was peripheral blood mononuclear cells (PBMCs), taken before the second cycle of nivolumab. The receptors originated from a human donor with classical Hodgkin lymphoma.

The CDR3 region is CASSLLQSPLAKNIQYF. The CDR3 coding sequence is TGTGCCAGCAGCTTATTGCAGTCCCCACTAGCCAAAAACATTCAGTACTTC. The chain is built from TRBV7-9 and TRBJ2-4; D gene ambiguous. This CDR3 is 17 amino acids long. V lost 2 bases, J lost 0 bases, and 14 bases lay in between. CDR1 is SEHNR, CDR2 FQNEAQ, per germline (reference sequence).

This clone appeared a single time. The V and J genes are TRBV4-2 and TRBJ2-7; D gene uncertain. Germline values: CDR1 LGHNA, CDR2 YNFKEQ. V lost 0 bases, J lost 3 bases, and 6 bases lay in between. The CDR3 sequence is 13 residues long. In nucleotides, the CDR3 is TGTGCCAGCAGCCAAGAAAAGGACTACGAGCAGTACTTC. Encoded protein: CASSQEKDYEQYF.

This clone has just a few counts. The chain uses TRBV7-9 and TRBJ2-7; perhaps D is TRBD1 or TRBD2 (5 bases each). The germline gives CDR1 SEHNR, CDR2 FQNEAQ (reference sequence). V was shortened by 1 base and J by 3 bases, with 7 bases between the two germline ends. The CDR3 length is 13 residues. This CDR3 reads CASSLGGVYEQYF. The CDR3 DNA is TGTGCCAGCAGCTTAGGAGGGGTCTACGAGCAGTACTTC.

The chain is built from TRBV7-9 and TRBJ2-2; D is undetermined. CDR1 and CDR2 from the germline V gene are SEHNR and FQNEAQ (reference sequence). The CDR3 has 13 amino acids. The germline V and J ends were trimmed by 5 bases and 7 bases, with 11 bases remaining between them. DNA for the CDR3: TGTGCCAGCAGCCGAGCGACCGTCGGGGAGCTGTTTTTT. Residues: CASSRATVGELFF.

V and J are TRBV10-3 and TRBJ2-1, with 8 bases aligning to TRBD1. Germline V gene data show CDR1 as ENHRY and CDR2 as SYGVKD. This CDR3 is built from 14 residues. V shed 3 bases and J 4 bases; nucleotides not matched to a gene: 2. This CDR3 reads CAISEGDRYNEQFF. Here the CDR3 DNA reads TGTGCCATCAGTGAAGGGGACAGGTACAATGAGCAGTTCTTC.

This chain uses TRBV7-3 with TRBJ1-1, with 8 nucleotides matching TRBD1. In germline, CDR1 is SGHTA, CDR2 FQGTGA. This CDR3 has 15 residues. V dropped 5 bases and J dropped 3; count of bases not matched to a gene: 8. In DNA form, the CDR3 reads TGTGCCAGCAGCCCCGGCAGGGGGCTCGACACTGAAGCTTTCTTT. This sequence encodes CASSPGRGLDTEAFF.

This clone was seen just once. The chain recombines TRBV25-1 with TRBJ2-7; TRBD1 matches at 9 bases. Trimming cost V 0 bases and J 3 bases; bases outside gene matches: 3. There are 15 residues in the CDR3. The germline CDR1 and CDR2 sequences are MGHDK and SYGVNS. The CDR3 bases are TGTGCCAGCAGTGAATATATGACAGGGGGCTACGAGCAGTACTTC. Amino acids: CASSEYMTGGYEQYF.

The chain recombines TRBV27 with TRBJ1-1, with a possible D match to TRBD1 (6 bases). Germline lookup yields CDR1 MNHEY and CDR2 SMNVEV (reference sequence). The V gene lost 4 bases and the J gene lost 1 base, with 13 bases spanning the gap. The CDR3 has 15 amino acids. In DNA, the CDR3 is TGTGCCAGCAGTTGGTTGGGGGGGGCGAACACTGAAGCTTTCTTT. It specifies CASSWLGGANTEAFF.